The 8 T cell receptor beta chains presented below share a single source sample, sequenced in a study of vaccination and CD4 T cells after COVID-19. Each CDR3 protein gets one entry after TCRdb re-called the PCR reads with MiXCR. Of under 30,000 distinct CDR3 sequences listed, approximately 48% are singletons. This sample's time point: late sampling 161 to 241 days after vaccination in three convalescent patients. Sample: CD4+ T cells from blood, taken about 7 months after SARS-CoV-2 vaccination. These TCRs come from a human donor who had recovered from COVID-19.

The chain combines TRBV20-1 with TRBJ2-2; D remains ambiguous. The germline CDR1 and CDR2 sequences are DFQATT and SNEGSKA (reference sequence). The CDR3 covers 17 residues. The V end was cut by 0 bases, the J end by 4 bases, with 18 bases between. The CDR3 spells CSARDTMARGFTGELFF. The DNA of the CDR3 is TGCAGTGCTAGAGATACCATGGCACGAGGATTCACCGGGGAGCTGTTTTTT.

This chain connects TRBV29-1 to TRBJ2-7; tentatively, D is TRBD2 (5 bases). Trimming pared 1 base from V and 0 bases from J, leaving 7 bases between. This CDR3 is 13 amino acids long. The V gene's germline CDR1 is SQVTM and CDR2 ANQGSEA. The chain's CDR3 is CSVEAGSSYEQYF. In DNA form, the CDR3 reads TGCAGCGTTGAAGCGGGGTCCTCCTACGAGCAGTACTTC.

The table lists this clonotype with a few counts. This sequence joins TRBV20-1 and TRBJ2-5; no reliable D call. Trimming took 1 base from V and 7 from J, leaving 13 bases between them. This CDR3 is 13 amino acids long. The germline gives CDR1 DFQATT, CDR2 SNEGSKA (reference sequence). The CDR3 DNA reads TGCAGTGCTAGAGTTAAGGGAATGATGACCCAGTACTTC. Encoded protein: CSARVKGMMTQYF.

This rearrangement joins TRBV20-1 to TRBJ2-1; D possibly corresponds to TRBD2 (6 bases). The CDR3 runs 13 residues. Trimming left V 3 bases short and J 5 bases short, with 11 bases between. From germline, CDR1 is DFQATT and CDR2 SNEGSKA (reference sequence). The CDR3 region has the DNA TGCAGTGCTAGTAGCGGAGGGGACAATGAGCAGTTCTTC. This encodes CSASSGGDNEQFF.

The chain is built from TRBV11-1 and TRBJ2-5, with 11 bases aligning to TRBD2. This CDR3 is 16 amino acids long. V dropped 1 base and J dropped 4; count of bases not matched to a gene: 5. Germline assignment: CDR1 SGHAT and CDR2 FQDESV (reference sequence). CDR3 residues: CASSLGLAGGPETQYF. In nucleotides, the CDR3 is TGTGCCAGCAGCTTAGGTCTAGCGGGAGGCCCAGAGACCCAGTACTTC.

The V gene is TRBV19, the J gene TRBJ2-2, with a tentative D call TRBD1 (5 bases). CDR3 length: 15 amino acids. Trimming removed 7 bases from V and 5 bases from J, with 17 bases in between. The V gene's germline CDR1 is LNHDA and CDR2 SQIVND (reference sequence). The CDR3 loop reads CASKGLVGETGELFF. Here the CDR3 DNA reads TGTGCCAGTAAGGGGCTAGTTGGGGAAACCGGGGAGCTGTTTTTT. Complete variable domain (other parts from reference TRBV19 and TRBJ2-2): DGGITQSPKYLFRKEGQNVTLSCEQNLNHDAMYWYRQDPGQGLRLIYYSQIVNDFQKGDIAEGYSVSREKKESFPLTVTSAQKNPTAFYLCASKGLVGETGELFFGEGSRLTVL.

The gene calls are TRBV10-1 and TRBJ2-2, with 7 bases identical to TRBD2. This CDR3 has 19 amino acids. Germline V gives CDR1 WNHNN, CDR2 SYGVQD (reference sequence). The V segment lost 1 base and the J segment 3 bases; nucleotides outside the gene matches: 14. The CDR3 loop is CASSECKRGGNLDTGELFF. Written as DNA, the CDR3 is TGCGCCAGCAGTGAGTGTAAGCGGGGAGGGAATTTGGACACCGGGGAGCTGTTTTTT.

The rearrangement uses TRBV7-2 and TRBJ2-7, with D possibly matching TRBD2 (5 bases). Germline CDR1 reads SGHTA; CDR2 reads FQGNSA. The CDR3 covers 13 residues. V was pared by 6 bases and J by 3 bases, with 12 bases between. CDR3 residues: CASRVAPGYEQYF. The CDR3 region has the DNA TGTGCCAGCAGGGTAGCGCCGGGCTACGAGCAGTACTTC.